The 17 T cell receptor beta chains reported below all come from one sample, sequenced in a study of memory CD4+ T cells and cytomegalovirus serostatus. The sort gate was single viable CD3+CD4+CD8-CD45RO+ cells for memory CD4+ T cells. The repertoire was sequenced with immunoSEQ multiplex PCR; TCRdb's copy has only in-frame clones and lacks some. The sample lists around 63,000 clones; around three quarters were seen once. The sample comprised memory CD4+ T cells from blood. All receptors derive from an adult in good health and CMV-seronegative. Some clones in this sample may be carry-over from other donors' samples.

This chain links TRBV6-1 with TRBJ2-7, with D unresolved. V was pared by 0 bases and J by 1 base, with 7 bases between. Germline values: CDR1 MNHNS, CDR2 SASEGT. This CDR3 has 14 amino acids. CDR3 DNA sequence: TGTGCCAGCAGTGAAGCCTGGCGGTCCTACGAGCAGTACTTC. This codes for CASSEAWRSYEQYF.

V and J are TRBV5-4 and TRBJ1-2; the match to TRBD1 covers 7 bases. The CDR3 is 14 amino acids. The V gene's germline CDR1 is SGHNT and CDR2 YYREEE (reference sequence). Trimming cost V 3 bases and J 6 bases; bases outside gene matches: 8. The CDR3, as DNA: TGTGCCAGCAGCTGGTTGGGACAGATAAATGGCTACACCTTC. Translated, it gives CASSWLGQINGYTF.

The chain couples TRBV30 to TRBJ1-1; tentative D call: TRBD1 (6 bases). The germline V and J ends were trimmed by 0 bases and 8 bases, with 10 bases remaining between them. CDR1 and CDR2 (germline): GTSNPN, SVGIG (reference sequence). This CDR3 is built from 12 residues. The CDR3 coding sequence is TGTGCCTGGAGTGTCCACCAGGGGGAAGCTTTCTTT. It yields the protein CAWSVHQGEAFF.

The rearrangement uses TRBV10-3 and TRBJ2-1; D gene ambiguous. V lost 0 bases, J lost 0 bases, and 3 bases lay in between. Germline V gene lookup returns CDR1 ENHRY and CDR2 SYGVKD. The CDR3 consists of 14 residues. The CDR3 DNA sequence: TGTGCCATCAGTGAGTCCGGCTCCTACAATGAGCAGTTCTTC. It specifies CAISESGSYNEQFF.

This rearrangement joins TRBV19 to TRBJ2-7, with TRBD2 matching 7 bases. From germline, CDR1 is LNHDA and CDR2 SQIVND (reference sequence). The CDR3 covers 16 residues. V was clipped by 6 bases and J by 2 bases; unmatched bases: 13. The CDR3, as DNA: TGTGCCAGTAGCCCTTCAGGGAGGGAGGGAACCTACGAGCAGTACTTC. Its protein product is CASSPSGREGTYEQYF.

Only a few counts were recorded for this clone. The chain is built from TRBV11-2 and TRBJ1-2; maybe TRBD1 (6 bases). The germline CDR1 and CDR2 sequences are SGHAT and FQNNGV. The CDR3 extends over 15 amino acids. Trimming took off 1 base at V and 1 base at J, with 10 bases between the two ends. The CDR3 region is CASSLVAQGNYGYTF. DNA of the CDR3: TGTGCCAGCAGCTTAGTGGCACAGGGTAACTATGGCTACACCTTC. The full variable domain, completed using reference TRBV11-2 and TRBJ1-2, is EAGVAQSPRYKIIEKRQSVAFWCNPISGHATLYWYQQILGQGPKLLIQFQNNGVVDDSQLPKDRFSAERLKGVDSTLKIQPAKLEDSAVYLCASSLVAQGNYGYTFGSGTRLTVV.

The gene calls are TRBV11-2 and TRBJ2-7, with 11 positions matching TRBD1. From germline, CDR1 is SGHAT and CDR2 FQNNGV. The CDR3 is 18 amino acids. The V and J ends lost 4 bases and 5 bases, in that order; junction bases with no gene match: 16. The CDR3 DNA is TGTGCCAGCAGCTCACCGCCCACCAGGGACAGGGGGGGGAACGAGCAGTACTTC. Translating it yields CASSSPPTRDRGGNEQYF.

The chain carries TRBV6-4 and TRBJ1-1; D perhaps matches TRBD1 (5 bases). V shed 4 bases and J shed 1 base, with 7 bases lying between them. CDR3 length: 13 amino acids. Germline V gene sequence: CDR1 MRHNA, CDR2 SNTAGT. The CDR3: CASSVGQNTEAFF. The CDR3 nucleotides are TGTGCCAGCAGTGTGGGGCAGAACACTGAAGCTTTCTTT.

This clone was seen once. The chain employs TRBV5-1 and TRBJ2-7; TRBD2 aligns across 11 bases. CDR1 is SGHRS and CDR2 is YFSETQ in the germline V gene. Germline trimming cut 4 bases from V and 3 bases from J; bases unmatched to any gene: 6. The CDR3 has 15 amino acids. CDR3 nucleotide sequence: TGCGCCAGCAGCGCGGGAACTAGCGGGGGCTACGAGCAGTACTTC. Its protein is CASSAGTSGGYEQYF.

The chain links TRBV5-4 to TRBJ1-2; a weak D match, TRBD1 (6 bases). This CDR3 comprises 15 residues. Germline-derived CDR1 and CDR2 are SGHNT and YYREEE (reference sequence). Trimming left V 3 bases short and J 3 bases short, with 15 bases between. CDR3: CASSWFDNRDYGYTF. The CDR3 bases are TGTGCCAGCAGCTGGTTCGATAACAGGGACTATGGCTACACCTTC.

The chain carries TRBV10-3 and TRBJ2-1; perhaps D is TRBD1 or TRBD2 (5 bases each). This CDR3 comprises 16 residues. Germline values: CDR1 ENHRY, CDR2 SYGVKD. Trimming removed 0 bases from V and 5 bases from J, with 14 bases in between. CDR3 bases: TGTGCCATCAGTGAGTCGACGGGGCGACAGAACAATGAGCAGTTCTTC. As protein: CAISESTGRQNNEQFF.

The chain employs TRBV7-2 and TRBJ1-2; 7 nucleotides line up with TRBD1. This CDR3 is built from 15 residues. Trimming cost V 5 bases and J 0 bases; bases outside gene matches: 6. Looked up from germline, CDR1 is SGHTA and CDR2 is FQGNSA. DNA of the CDR3: TGTGCCAGCAGCCCGTCGACAGGGCCTAACTATGGCTACACCTTC. Its translation is CASSPSTGPNYGYTF.

The J gene is TRBJ1-5, the V gene TRBV4-1; no clear D gene. With 1 base removed from V and 0 bases from J, the gap between germline ends came to 19 bases. This CDR3 contains 19 residues. In germline, CDR1 is MGHRA, CDR2 YSYEKL. CDR3 nucleotides: TGCGCCAGCAGCCAAGGGGTAGGGATCACGCGATATAGCAATCAGCCCCAGCATTTT. This gives the protein CASSQGVGITRYSNQPQHF.

This clone occurred a few times. The V call is TRBV11-2, the J call TRBJ2-2; 9 bases match TRBD1. Germline V gives CDR1 SGHAT, CDR2 FQNNGV. The CDR3 is 16 residues long. V dropped 5 bases and J dropped 4; count of bases not matched to a gene: 8. The CDR3 sequence is CASSATGGAGTGELFF. DNA for the CDR3: TGTGCCAGCAGCGCCACAGGGGGCGCAGGCACCGGGGAGCTGTTTTTT.

The chain's CDR3 is CASSWGTATQETQYF. DNA for the CDR3: TGCGCCAGCAGCTGGGGGACAGCGACCCAAGAGACCCAGTACTTC. V and J are TRBV5-1 and TRBJ2-5; TRBD1 matches at 7 bases. V shed 3 bases and J 1 base; nucleotides not matched to a gene: 6. CDR1 is SGHRS and CDR2 is YFSETQ in the germline V gene. The CDR3 sequence is 15 residues long.

The genes are TRBV5-1 and TRBJ1-4; 9 nucleotides align to TRBD1. The junction had 7 bases not matched to a gene; V was cut back by 3 bases and J by 7 bases. The CDR3 has 15 amino acids. CDR1 and CDR2 (germline): SGHRS, YFSETQ. CDR3 protein: CASSSAGTGSEKLFF. The DNA for the CDR3 is TGCGCCAGCAGCTCCGCCGGGACAGGGAGTGAAAAACTGTTTTTT. The complete variable domain, with remaining parts taken from reference TRBV5-1 and TRBJ1-4, reads KAGVTQTPRYLIKTRGQQVTLSCSPISGHRSVSWYQQTPGQGLQFLFEYFSETQRNKGNFPGRFSGRQFSNSRSEMNVSTLELGDSALYLCASSSAGTGSEKLFFGSGTQLSVL.

The chain couples TRBV11-2 to TRBJ2-1; 8 nucleotides agree with TRBD2. The CDR3 spans 14 residues. The ends lost 1 base at V and 10 bases at J; junction bases unmatched: 6. CDR1 and CDR2 from the germline V gene are SGHAT and FQNNGV. This chain's CDR3 is CASSLAGGVLEQFF. The DNA of the CDR3 is TGTGCCAGCAGCTTAGCGGGGGGGGTGCTGGAGCAGTTCTTC.